One and the same sample provided the 9 T cell receptor beta chains below, sequenced in a study of T-cell memory formation after mild COVID-19 (dated by TCRdb to 2020 to 2023). Libraries were built with 5' RACE. The sequencing machine was an Illumina NovaSeq 6000. TCRdb applied fastp at Q25 and MiXCR to the public reads, then kept only in-frame beta chains. Entries are consolidated by CDR3 protein sequence, retaining the most common genes and DNA. This sample has about 310,000 distinct CDR3 sequences in its table, and around a sixth of those were observed once. The ten largest account for 22% of the sample. The sample was PBMCs or a T cell subset sorted from them (not recorded which). The receptor source for this set is a man aged 18 to 30 who had mild COVID-19 (a few samples of this study predate the infection). The sample titles of this study are shuffled in the database, so cell type and time point are left out; the donor was told from shared clones.

In this sample, this clonotype turned up many times. V gene TRBV5-1 combines with J gene TRBJ2-1; 11 nucleotides line up with TRBD2. V gave up 2 bases and J gave up 1 base; unmatched junction bases: 2. CDR1 and CDR2 from the germline V gene are SGHRS and YFSETQ. The CDR3 length is 16 residues. CDR3 sequence (DNA): TGCGCCAGCAGCTTCTCTAGCGGGGGGTCCTACAATGAGCAGTTCTTC. It is translated as CASSFSSGGSYNEQFF.

The chain combines TRBV6-2 or TRBV6-3 with TRBJ1-5, with D possibly TRBD1 on 5 matching bases. V gave up 2 bases and J gave up 1 base, with 15 bases separating them. The CDR3 length is 17 residues. The germline V gene has CDR1 MNHEY and CDR2 SVGEGT. The CDR3 DNA sequence: TGTGCCAGCAGTTACCTCAGGGTGGCCGAAAGCAATCAGCCCCAGCATTTT. Protein: CASSYLRVAESNQPQHF.

This clonotype was counted only a few times. V usage is TRBV20-1 and J usage is TRBJ2-1; tentative D call: TRBD1 (6 bases). The CDR3 extends over 17 amino acids. Trimming cost V 2 bases and J 1 base, with 18 bases left between them. The germline gives CDR1 DFQATT, CDR2 SNEGSKA (reference sequence). CDR3 sequence (DNA): TGCAGTGCTAGACCCATCACAGGGCTCGGGTCCTACAATGAGCAGTTCTTC. Its protein is CSARPITGLGSYNEQFF.

This clonotype was counted only a few times. This rearrangement joins TRBV7-9 to TRBJ2-2; perhaps TRBD1 as D (7 bases). The CDR3 contains 17 residues. V lost 4 bases and J lost 2, with 17 bases in between. Germline CDR1 reads SEHNR; CDR2 reads FQNEAQ (reference sequence). DNA of the CDR3: TGTGCCAGCAGCTCTCTCAGGGGGGCTCCTAACACCGGGGAGCTGTTTTTT. Its translation is CASSSLRGAPNTGELFF.

The V gene is TRBV13, the J gene TRBJ1-5, with unresolved D. CDR3 size: 14 residues. The V gene lost 5 bases and the J gene lost 2 bases, with 10 bases spanning the gap. CDR1 and CDR2 from the germline V gene are PRHDT and FYEKMQ (reference sequence). CDR3 sequence (DNA): TGTGCCAGCAGCATACGGGGTGGCAATCAGCCCCAGCATTTT. Protein product: CASSIRGGNQPQHF.

The gene calls are TRBV6-2 or TRBV6-3 and TRBJ1-5; TRBD1 aligns across 7 bases. The CDR3 is 15 amino acids. V gave up 6 bases and J gave up 6 bases; unmatched junction bases: 11. CDR1 and CDR2 (germline): MNHEY, SVGEGT. For the CDR3, the DNA is TGTGCCAGCAGGGCCGGGGGACAGTGGAGTCAGCCCCAGCATTTT. This translates into CASRAGGQWSQPQHF.

The rearrangement joins TRBV5-6 to TRBJ1-6; D perhaps matches TRBD1 (6 bases). This CDR3 region has 15 residues. Germline loops: CDR1 SGHDT, CDR2 YYEEEE. The V end was cut by 2 bases, the J end by 10 bases, with 16 bases between. In nucleotides, the CDR3 is TGTGCCAGCAGCTTAAGGGGACACCTGGGATCACCCCTCCACTTT. Translated, it gives CASSLRGHLGSPLHF.

This clonotype was counted a few times. The chain recombines TRBV12-3 or TRBV12-4 with TRBJ2-3; no definite D call. This CDR3 region has 15 residues. V was cut by 1 base and J by 2 bases, with 10 bases left in between. In DNA, the CDR3 is TGTGCCAGCAGTTTAGTGGGGATATCCACAGATACGCAGTATTTT. Translated: CASSLVGISTDTQYF.

The CDR3 here is CASSEEQMREQYV. The CDR3 coding sequence is TGTGCCAGCAGTGAAGAACAAATGCGCGAGCAGTACGTC. The rearrangement uses TRBV2 and TRBJ2-7, with D unresolved. V shed 1 base and J shed 6 bases, with 10 bases lying between them. The CDR3 sequence is 13 residues long. Germline CDR1 is SNHLY and CDR2 is FYNNEI.